These 16 T cell receptor beta chains were sequenced from one sample in a study of T-cell reconstitution after alpha-beta-depleted transplantation in children. It was with unique molecular identifiers that the TCRbeta library was prepared. TCRdb used MiXCR to reprocess the PCR reads, holding one entry per CDR3 protein. Seen here are about 240,000 distinct CDR3 sequences, 9.5% to 15% observed once, and the top ten hold approximately 2.4%. Material: PBMCs from the stem cell graft donor, obtained from the stem cell graft. Receptors were obtained from a human donor who donated a stem cell graft to a child with acute lymphoblastic leukemia.

In this sample, this clonotype turned up a few times. V is TRBV7-2 and J is TRBJ2-1; D gene unclear. Germline V gives CDR1 SGHTA, CDR2 FQGNSA. Trimming left V 5 bases short and J 2 bases short, with 13 bases between. The CDR3 totals 15 residues. The CDR3, as DNA: TGTGCCAGCAGCCCGGACGCGTTGACCTACAATGAGCAGTTCTTC. Encoded protein: CASSPDALTYNEQFF.

V gene TRBV5-6 combines with J gene TRBJ1-1; unclear D gene. The CDR3 is 13 residues long. The V gene lost 1 base and the J gene lost 4 bases, with 8 bases spanning the gap. Germline CDR1 reads SGHDT; CDR2 reads YYEEEE. The CDR3 loop reads CASSLWGSTEAFF. The CDR3 DNA sequence: TGTGCCAGCAGCTTGTGGGGAAGCACTGAAGCTTTCTTT. Drawing the rest from reference TRBV5-6 and TRBJ1-1, the complete variable domain is DAGVTQSPTHLIKTRGQQVTLRCSPKSGHDTVSWYQQALGQGPQFIFQYYEEEERQRGNFPDRFSGHQFPNYSSELNVNALLLGDSALYLCASSLWGSTEAFFGQGTRLTVV.

The V and J genes are TRBV7-2 and TRBJ2-1, with D maybe TRBD2 (6 bases). V was clipped by 10 bases and J by 10 bases, with 20 bases between them. The V gene's germline CDR1 is SGHTA and CDR2 FQGNSA. This CDR3 is built from 13 residues. The CDR3 DNA is TGTGCCACCCTACCCGGGACTTTGGGAGAGCAGTTCTTC. It codes for CATLPGTLGEQFF. The complete variable domain, with remaining parts taken from reference TRBV7-2 and TRBJ2-1, reads GAGVSQSPSNKVTEKGKDVELRCDPISGHTALYWYRQSLGQGLEFLIYFQGNSAPDKSGLPSDRFSAERTGGSVSTLTIQRTQQEDSAVYLCATLPGTLGEQFFGPGTRLTVL.

The V and J genes are TRBV20-1 and TRBJ2-5, with 8 bases matching TRBD2. Germline assignment: CDR1 DFQATT and CDR2 SNEGSKA (reference sequence). J gave up 1 base and V 0 bases, and 1 base lay outside the gene matches. The CDR3 is made up of 14 amino acids. CDR3 nucleotides: TGCAGTGCTAGAGATGCGGGAGGCCAAGAGACCCAGTACTTC. It yields the protein CSARDAGGQETQYF.

In its sample, this clonotype was seen many times. The chain employs TRBV27 and TRBJ1-1; 10 nucleotides align to TRBD1. The germline V gene encodes CDR1 MNHEY and CDR2 SMNVEV (reference sequence). With V trimmed by 4 bases and J by 0 bases, 8 bases remained unmatched. CDR3 size: 17 residues. CDR3 nucleotide sequence: TGTGCCAGCAGTTACGGACAGGGGGGGAATATGAACACTGAAGCTTTCTTT. Translated, it gives CASSYGQGGNMNTEAFF.

This clonotype occurred a few times. The gene calls are TRBV7-9 and TRBJ2-7; TRBD1 aligns across 8 bases. The length of the CDR3 is 15 residues. CDR1 SEHNR and CDR2 FQNEAQ come from the germline V gene (reference sequence). The junction had 10 bases not matched to a gene; V was cut back by 2 bases and J by 7 bases. CDR3 DNA: TGTGCCAGCAGCTTAACTAAGCAGGGGGCGCGGGAGCAGTACTTC. Protein sequence: CASSLTKQGAREQYF.

The rearrangement links TRBV21-1 to TRBJ2-7; the table calls TRBD1, which could not be checked here. TRBV21-1 is a documented pseudogene. This CDR3 has 16 amino acids. Here the CDR3 DNA reads TGTGCCAGCAGCAAAGCCGTTGGGGGTTTTTGCGACGAGCAGTACTTC. Its protein is CASSKAVGGFCDEQYF.

This clonotype occurred many times. The chain couples TRBV2 to TRBJ2-1, with 9 bases identical to TRBD2. CDR3 length equals 11 residues. Trimming took 7 bases from V and 9 from J; bases not matched to a gene: 1. Germline values: CDR1 SNHLY, CDR2 FYNNEI. CDR3 protein: CASTSGAEQFF. The CDR3 DNA sequence: TGTGCCAGCACTAGCGGGGCTGAGCAGTTCTTC.

This clonotype was observed many times. The chain joins TRBV20-1 to TRBJ2-7, with TRBD2 identical over 8 bases. This CDR3 comprises 14 residues. V was clipped by 0 bases and J by 6 bases; unmatched bases: 7. Germline loops: CDR1 DFQATT, CDR2 SNEGSKA (reference sequence). The CDR3 region has the DNA TGCAGTGCTAGAGATCCGGGGCGGGAGGTCGAGCAGTACTTC. Encoded protein: CSARDPGREVEQYF.

The table lists this clonotype with a few counts. The V call is TRBV18, the J call TRBJ2-5, with D unclear. Trimming took off 0 bases at V and 2 bases at J, with 7 bases between the two ends. Per the germline V gene, CDR1 is KGHSH and CDR2 is LQKENI. The CDR3 is made up of 14 amino acids. CDR3 region: CASSPPLPQETQYF. CDR3 nucleotides: TGTGCCAGCTCACCACCCCTGCCGCAAGAGACCCAGTACTTC.

There are many counts of this clonotype. The chain has TRBV20-1 and TRBJ2-5, with no clear D. The ends were cut back, 5 bases at V and 4 bases at J, with 8 bases in the middle. The CDR3 extends over 11 amino acids. The germline V gene encodes CDR1 DFQATT and CDR2 SNEGSKA (reference sequence). The CDR3 loop reads CSAPHGETQYF. The CDR3 nucleotides read TGCAGTGCTCCTCACGGAGAGACCCAGTACTTC.

This clonotype was detected many times. In nucleotides, the CDR3 is TGTGCCATCAGTGAACTGAATATGCGGGGGGCATCCGGGACTAGCGGGAGCACAGATACGCAGTATTTT. It encodes CAISELNMRGASGTSGSTDTQYF. This sequence joins TRBV10-3 and TRBJ2-3; TRBD2 matches at 12 bases. The V gene end was trimmed by 3 bases and the J gene end by 0 bases; junction bases not matched to a gene: 22. The CDR3 contains 23 residues. Germline V CDR1 and CDR2: ENHRY, SYGVKD.

This clonotype came up many times. The chain couples TRBV20-1 to TRBJ2-3; the match to TRBD2 covers 7 bases. The V gene end was trimmed by 0 bases and the J gene end by 4 bases; junction bases not matched to a gene: 13. The CDR3 runs 17 residues. Germline CDR1 is DFQATT and CDR2 is SNEGSKA (reference sequence). The chain's CDR3 is CSARDRSERGPPDTQYF. The DNA of the CDR3 is TGCAGTGCTAGAGATAGATCGGAGCGGGGCCCCCCAGATACGCAGTATTTT.

V gene TRBV18 combines with J gene TRBJ1-4; D call uncertain. Looked up from germline, CDR1 is KGHSH and CDR2 is LQKENI. The CDR3 consists of 14 residues. V lost 6 bases, J lost 12 bases, and 20 bases lay in between. In DNA, the CDR3 is TGTGCCAGCTCTCTTGACATGGAGCAGATGGAACTGTTTTTT. Translation: CASSLDMEQMELFF.

This clonotype was picked up many times. This chain connects TRBV25-1 to TRBJ2-1, with a possible D match to TRBD2 (6 bases). The germline V gene encodes CDR1 MGHDK and CDR2 SYGVNS. V lost 5 bases to trimming and J lost 7 bases, with 15 bases between them. The CDR3 loop spans 14 amino acids. CDR3 in amino acids: CASSSEGGKNEQFF. DNA for the CDR3: TGTGCCAGCAGTTCTGAGGGAGGTAAAAATGAGCAGTTCTTC.

This clonotype was recorded many times. This chain links TRBV4-2 with TRBJ2-1; D is unresolved. Per germline, CDR1 LGHNA and CDR2 YNFKEQ. With 4 bases removed from V and 6 bases from J, the gap between germline ends came to 16 bases. The CDR3 consists of 15 residues. CDR3 sequence (DNA): TGTGCCAGCAGCCCTCCCCCGGCGGTCGGCAATGAGCAGTTCTTC. Translating gives CASSPPPAVGNEQFF.